The 32 T cell receptor beta chains below were found in one sample sequenced in a study of blood T cell repertoires in COVID-19. Method: immunoSEQ multiplex PCR; TCRdb's copy keeps in-frame clones and lacks some. The sample has about 89,000 clones, approximately 89% seen once; the top ten hold 2.3%. The specimen sequenced was peripheral blood. The source of these receptors is a human donor with active COVID-19. The donor label of this sample is uncertain.

This chain joins TRBV28 and TRBJ1-5, with D unresolved. The CDR3 covers 12 residues. V lost 1 base and J lost 4, with 2 bases in between. Per germline, CDR1 MDHEN and CDR2 SYDVKM. The CDR3 is CASSLLNQPQHF. DNA for the CDR3: TGTGCCAGCAGTTTATTAAATCAGCCCCAGCATTTT.

A single count supports this clone. J is TRBJ2-4 and V is TRBV6-1, with D possibly being TRBD1 (5 bases). The CDR3 has 16 residues. Trimming took off 0 bases at V and 1 base at J, with 10 bases between the two ends. Germline values: CDR1 MNHNS, CDR2 SASEGT. The DNA of the CDR3 is TGTGCCAGCAGTGAAGCCCAGGGTGCTGCCAAAAACATTCAGTACTTC. Translated, it gives CASSEAQGAAKNIQYF.

This sequence joins TRBV7-3 and TRBJ1-1; D remains ambiguous. Germline CDR1 and CDR2: SGHTA and FQGTGA. The CDR3 length is 14 residues. V was clipped by 2 bases and J by 4 bases, with 11 bases between them. CDR3 sequence: CASSLESGFTEAFF. The CDR3 DNA reads as TGTGCCAGCAGCTTAGAGTCAGGTTTCACTGAAGCTTTCTTT.

V is TRBV7-2 and J is TRBJ2-5; 8 bases fit TRBD2. CDR3 size: 14 residues. From germline, CDR1 is SGHTA and CDR2 FQGNSA. The V gene end was trimmed by 1 base and the J gene end by 3 bases; junction bases not matched to a gene: 1. CDR3 sequence reads: CASSLVAGKETQYF. In DNA form, the CDR3 reads TGTGCCAGCAGCTTAGTAGCGGGGAAAGAGACCCAGTACTTC.

This sequence joins TRBV9 and TRBJ1-3; D is uncertain. The germline gives CDR1 SGDLS, CDR2 YYNGEE. Trimming shortened V by 3 bases and J by 0 bases, and 13 bases separated the two germline ends. The CDR3 totals 16 residues. CDR3 sequence reads: CASSERTGNSGNTIYF. Written as DNA, the CDR3 is TGTGCCAGCAGCGAACGGACTGGAAACTCTGGAAACACCATATATTTT.

The rearrangement joins TRBV29-1 to TRBJ2-3; weak D call: TRBD1 (6 bases). Germline CDR1 is SQVTM and CDR2 is ANQGSEA. The CDR3 totals 13 residues. V lost 7 bases and J 2 bases, leaving 13 bases between the germline ends. DNA of the CDR3: TGCAGCGCAGCCGGGACACCCACAGATACGCAGTATTTT. Its translation is CSAAGTPTDTQYF.

This clone was counted a single time. The V gene is TRBV28, the J gene TRBJ1-3; possibly TRBD1 for D (5 bases). CDR3 length: 18 amino acids. V lost 5 bases and J 0 bases, leaving 20 bases between the germline ends. Looked up from germline, CDR1 is MDHEN and CDR2 is SYDVKM. CDR3: CASSTPGGTEDSGNTIYF. In nucleotides, the CDR3 is TGTGCCAGCAGTACACCGGGAGGGACGGAAGACTCTGGAAACACCATATATTTT.

Only a few counts were recorded for this clone. The chain couples TRBV2 to TRBJ2-5; TRBD2 matches at 13 bases. This CDR3 is 14 amino acids long. V shed 6 bases and J 9 bases; nucleotides not matched to a gene: 7. The germline V gene encodes CDR1 SNHLY and CDR2 FYNNEI. In nucleotides, the CDR3 is TGTGCCAGCAGCGGAACTAGCGGGGGGGCGCCCCAGTACTTC. The encoded protein is CASSGTSGGAPQYF.

The chain has TRBV7-8 and TRBJ2-3, with a possible D match to TRBD1 (6 bases). CDR1 is SGHVS and CDR2 is FQNEAQ in the germline V gene. This CDR3 is 15 amino acids long. V was cut by 5 bases and J by 6 bases, with 18 bases left in between. As DNA, the CDR3 is TGTGCCAGCAGCGCCAGGGGCCCTGGGGCGGATACGCAGTATTTT. This translates into CASSARGPGADTQYF. The whole variable domain, filled in from reference TRBV7-8 and TRBJ2-3, reads GAGVSQSPRYKVAKRGQDVALRCDPISGHVSLFWYQQALGQGPEFLTYFQNEAQLDKSGLPSDRFFAERPEGSVSTLKIQRTQQEDSAVYLCASSARGPGADTQYFGPGTRLTVL.

The chain couples TRBV29-1 to TRBJ1-4; TRBD1 matches at 11 bases. CDR3 size: 13 residues. After removal of 6 bases from V and 8 bases from J, the junction contained 5 bases not matched to a gene. Per germline, CDR1 SQVTM and CDR2 ANQGSEA. The CDR3 DNA reads as TGCAGCGTCGACGGGACAGGGGGGGAAAAACTGTTTTTT. Its translation is CSVDGTGGEKLFF.

The V gene is TRBV6-5, the J gene TRBJ2-7; unclear D gene. The V end was cut by 6 bases, the J end by 5 bases, with 17 bases between. There are 14 residues in the CDR3. In germline, CDR1 is MNHEY, CDR2 SVGAGI. CDR3 DNA sequence: TGTGCCAGCAGCCCCGATTTTAACGCGGACGAGCAGTACTTC. Protein product: CASSPDFNADEQYF.

The rearrangement joins TRBV29-1 to TRBJ2-7, with 7 nucleotides matching TRBD1. The CDR3 runs to 17 residues. The trim removed 0 bases at V and 4 bases at J, leaving 15 bases unmatched. From germline, CDR1 is SQVTM and CDR2 ANQGSEA. The CDR3 coding sequence is TGCAGCGTTGAAGAAGAAACCGGGACAGAAATTATATACGAGCAGTACTTC. Translating gives CSVEEETGTEIIYEQYF.

The table lists this clone with a count of one. V and J are TRBV5-1 and TRBJ2-3, with 7 bases that match TRBD1. The CDR3 length is 15 residues. The germline gives CDR1 SGHRS, CDR2 YFSETQ. The trim removed 0 bases at V and 4 bases at J, leaving 5 bases unmatched. The CDR3 protein is CASSLGQGFADTQYF. CDR3 nucleotide sequence: TGCGCCAGCAGCTTGGGACAGGGTTTCGCAGATACGCAGTATTTT.

This chain's CDR3 is CASSVYSGGKPPINYNEQFF. The CDR3 DNA sequence: TGTGCCAGCAGCGTATATAGCGGGGGTAAACCGCCGATCAACTACAATGAGCAGTTCTTC. The chain recombines TRBV21-1 with TRBJ2-1; no check of the table's D call, TRBD2, against the DNA was made. TRBV21-1 is shown as a pseudogene. The CDR3 length is 20 residues.

The chain recombines TRBV10-2 with TRBJ2-7, with D perhaps TRBD2 (6 bases). This CDR3 contains 14 residues. Looked up from germline, CDR1 is WSHSY and CDR2 is SAAADI. Trimming shortened V by 6 bases and J by 2 bases, and 14 bases separated the two germline ends. In DNA form, the CDR3 reads TGCGCCAGCAGCCCGAACGGGGAGGCCTACGAGCAGTACTTC. It encodes CASSPNGEAYEQYF.

The rearrangement uses TRBV18 and TRBJ2-7; D is ambiguous. There are 14 residues in the CDR3. The germline V and J ends were trimmed by 0 bases and 0 bases, with 6 bases remaining between them. CDR1 is KGHSH, CDR2 LQKENI, per germline. The CDR3 DNA follows: TGTGCCAGCTCACCACCGCAGAACTCCTACGAGCAGTACTTC. Translation gives CASSPPQNSYEQYF.

The V gene is TRBV4-3, the J gene TRBJ1-4; 10 bases map to TRBD1. Looked up from germline, CDR1 is LGHNA and CDR2 is YSLEER. V dropped 4 bases and J dropped 7; count of bases not matched to a gene: 3. The CDR3 extends over 14 amino acids. CDR3 protein: CASSPGQGSEKLFF. In nucleotides, the CDR3 is TGCGCCAGCAGCCCGGGACAGGGGAGTGAAAAACTGTTTTTT.

The chain is built from TRBV9 and TRBJ2-3; 8 bases agree with TRBD2. The CDR3 is 18 residues long. In germline, CDR1 is SGDLS, CDR2 YYNGEE. V dropped 0 bases and J dropped 3; count of bases not matched to a gene: 12. CDR3 protein: CASSVDIVGGAQTDTQYF. DNA of the CDR3: TGTGCCAGCAGCGTAGACATCGTCGGGGGGGCCCAAACAGATACGCAGTATTTT.

The chain joins TRBV7-9 to TRBJ1-6; a weak D match, TRBD1 (5 bases). This CDR3 contains 14 residues. Germline-derived CDR1 and CDR2 are SEHNR and FQNEAQ (reference sequence). The V and J ends lost 5 bases and 7 bases respectively, with 12 bases between them. DNA of the CDR3: TGTGCCAGCAGCCCCGGGACTCTCAATTCACCCCTCCACTTT. Protein: CASSPGTLNSPLHF.

This rearrangement joins TRBV7-6 to TRBJ1-6; 8 nucleotides align to TRBD1. Germline V gives CDR1 SGHVS, CDR2 FNYEAQ. The CDR3 is 15 amino acids. J gave up 10 bases and V 5 bases, and 10 bases lay outside the gene matches. The CDR3, as DNA: TGTGCCAGCAGCCTGGGGCAGGGGGCGCGGTCACCCCTCCACTTT. Translation: CASSLGQGARSPLHF.

The chain is built from TRBV10-3 and TRBJ1-1; a weak D match, TRBD1 (6 bases). CDR1 and CDR2 from the germline V gene are ENHRY and SYGVKD. The CDR3 totals 14 residues. V lost 3 bases and J 4 bases, leaving 12 bases between the germline ends. The CDR3 spells CAISDTGSGTEAFF. The CDR3 DNA sequence: TGTGCCATCAGTGACACAGGGTCGGGCACTGAAGCTTTCTTT.

This clone was seen only once. The J gene is TRBJ2-4, the V gene TRBV15; D unresolved. The CDR3 totals 13 residues. The germline V gene has CDR1 LNHNV and CDR2 YYDKDF (reference sequence). Trimming cost V 0 bases and J 8 bases, with 8 bases left between them. The CDR3 reads CATSRDRLDIQYF. DNA of the CDR3: TGTGCCACCAGCAGAGATCGGTTGGACATTCAGTACTTC.

V gene TRBV4-1 combines with J gene TRBJ1-2; D might be TRBD1 (6 bases). There are 15 residues in the CDR3. Trimming took off 2 bases at V and 7 bases at J, with 17 bases between the two ends. Germline V gives CDR1 MGHRA, CDR2 YSYEKL. The CDR3 DNA reads TGCGCCAGCAGCCAATTATTCGCGGGGGCTGGTGGCTACACCTTC. Amino acid sequence: CASSQLFAGAGGYTF.

The chain is built from TRBV6-1 and TRBJ1-1, with 7 bases fitting TRBD1. The CDR3 extends over 14 amino acids. The germline V gene has CDR1 MNHNS and CDR2 SASEGT. Trimming took 3 bases from V and 5 from J; bases not matched to a gene: 6. The CDR3 nucleotides read TGTGCCAGCAGTGATTCCGGGACAGTAACTGAAGCTTTCTTT. Translating gives CASSDSGTVTEAFF.

V is TRBV25-1 and J is TRBJ1-2, with 7 nucleotides matching TRBD1. Per germline, CDR1 MGHDK and CDR2 SYGVNS. V gave up 5 bases and J gave up 5 bases; unmatched junction bases: 5. The CDR3 sequence is 13 residues long. The CDR3 DNA follows: TGTGCCAGCAGTAAGGGGGCGCGATATGGCTACACCTTC. Encoded protein: CASSKGARYGYTF.

The CDR3 protein is CASSFGGGPYEQYF. For the CDR3, the DNA is TGTGCCAGCAGTTTCGGGGGGGGACCCTACGAGCAGTACTTC. V gene TRBV28 combines with J gene TRBJ2-7; 8 bases fit TRBD2. CDR1 and CDR2 (germline): MDHEN, SYDVKM. The CDR3 runs 14 residues. V lost 3 bases and J lost 2; bases outside the gene matches: 3.

The CDR3 protein is CASSQDFAGTVEKLFF. As DNA, the CDR3 is TGTGCCAGCAGCCAAGATTTTGCGGGGACAGTGGAAAAACTGTTTTTT. The chain uses TRBV3-1 (or the pseudogene TRBV3-2) and TRBJ1-4; 7 nucleotides agree with TRBD1. The CDR3 runs 16 residues. V shed 0 bases, J shed 8 bases, and the junction held 9 bases outside the gene matches. Germline CDR1 reads LGHDT; CDR2 reads YNNKEL (reference sequence).

V usage is TRBV11-2 and J usage is TRBJ2-2, with 11 bases matching TRBD2. With 5 bases clipped from V and 1 base from J, the junction kept 3 bases outside the gene matches. The CDR3 runs to 16 residues. The germline V gene has CDR1 SGHAT and CDR2 FQNNGV. CDR3 residues: CASSPTSGGNTGELFF. The CDR3 nucleotides read TGTGCCAGCAGCCCAACTAGCGGGGGGAACACCGGGGAGCTGTTTTTT.

This clone appeared once. The chain uses TRBV9 and TRBJ2-3, with 8 bases that match TRBD2. There are 18 residues in the CDR3. With V trimmed by 5 bases and J by 3 bases, 17 bases remained unmatched. Germline V lookup: CDR1 SGDLS, CDR2 YYNGEE. In DNA, the CDR3 is TGTGCCAGCAGTGAATCGGGACTAGGGGGGAGTCTGACAGATACGCAGTATTTT. As protein: CASSESGLGGSLTDTQYF. Together with reference TRBV9 and TRBJ2-3, the CDR3 gives the full variable domain: DSGVTQTPKHLITATGQRVTLRCSPRSGDLSVYWYQQSLDQGLQFLIQYYNGEERAKGNILERFSAQQFPDLHSELNLSSLELGDSALYFCASSESGLGGSLTDTQYFGPGTRLTVL.

This chain uses TRBV7-9 with TRBJ1-4; D is unresolved. Germline CDR1 reads SEHNR; CDR2 reads FQNEAQ (reference sequence). V lost 3 bases and J lost 10, with 9 bases in between. CDR3 length: 12 amino acids. CDR3: CASSFDEGKLFF. CDR3 bases: TGTGCCAGCAGCTTCGACGAGGGAAAACTGTTTTTT. Full variable domain (remainder filled in from reference TRBV7-9 and TRBJ1-4): DTGVSQNPRHKITKRGQNVTFRCDPISEHNRLYWYRQTLGQGPEFLTYFQNEAQLEKSRLLSDRFSAERPKGSFSTLEIQRTEQGDSAMYLCASSFDEGKLFFGSGTQLSVL.

The J gene is TRBJ2-1, the V gene TRBV4-1; a possible D gene is TRBD1 (5 bases). Germline V lookup: CDR1 MGHRA, CDR2 YSYEKL. The CDR3 is 13 amino acids. With 4 bases removed from V and 9 bases from J, the gap between germline ends came to 13 bases. The CDR3 DNA reads TGCGCCAGCAGCCGGCGAGAAGGGGCTGAGCAGTTCTTC. It is translated as CASSRREGAEQFF.

The chain is built from TRBV9 and TRBJ2-7; 12 nucleotides align to TRBD2. This CDR3 has 15 amino acids. After removal of 5 bases from V and 3 bases from J, the junction contained 6 bases not matched to a gene. Germline V lookup: CDR1 SGDLS, CDR2 YYNGEE. The CDR3 nucleotides are TGTGCCAGCAGTCGACTAGCGGGGGCCTTCTACGAGCAGTACTTC. It codes for CASSRLAGAFYEQYF. The entire variable domain, with the rest obtained from reference TRBV9 and TRBJ2-7, is as follows: DSGVTQTPKHLITATGQRVTLRCSPRSGDLSVYWYQQSLDQGLQFLIQYYNGEERAKGNILERFSAQQFPDLHSELNLSSLELGDSALYFCASSRLAGAFYEQYFGPGTRLTVT.